A selection of T cell receptor beta chains follows, all from one sample in a study of vaccination and CD4 T cells after COVID-19. Using its own MiXCR run on the PCR reads, TCRdb lists one record per CDR3 protein. The sample comprises some 10,000 distinct CDR3 sequences, 60% to 65% of which are singletons, and 34% rests with the top ten. The antigens these receptors bind are not known. Sequencing was performed on CD4+ T cells from blood, cultured in vitro. The receptors here all came from a human donor who had recovered from COVID-19. Each CDR3 is given with its conserved first and last residue. Each record gives: D gene, V gene, J gene, clone size, CDR3 protein, CDR3 DNA. A D gene is named only where the DNA matches it firmly. Clone size is stated in some rows and not others, as once, few, many or a class when expanded.

D gene: .; V gene: TRBV4-1; J gene: TRBJ1-3; clone size: .; CDR3 protein: CASSHPRGLGPGNTIYF; CDR3 DNA: TGCGCCAGCAGCCATCCTAGGGGACTCGGCCCTGGAAACACCATATATTTT
D gene: .; V gene: TRBV11-3; J gene: TRBJ1-1; clone size: .; CDR3 protein: CASSLARGNTEAFF; CDR3 DNA: TGTGCCAGCAGCTTAGCTCGGGGGAACACTGAAGCTTTCTTT
D gene: .; V gene: TRBV6-2/TRBV6-3; J gene: TRBJ2-6; clone size: few; CDR3 protein: CASSRILSGANVLTF; CDR3 DNA: TGTGCCAGCAGTCGCATCCTCTCTGGGGCCAACGTCCTGACTTTC
D gene: .; V gene: TRBV12-3/TRBV12-4; J gene: TRBJ1-2; clone size: .; CDR3 protein: CASSWADNYGYTF; CDR3 DNA: TGTGCCAGCAGTTGGGCAGACAACTATGGCTACACCTTC
D gene: .; V gene: TRBV29-1; J gene: TRBJ1-1; clone size: .; CDR3 protein: CSVEAPPGTEAFF; CDR3 DNA: TGCAGCGTTGAGGCGCCCCCGGGGACTGAAGCTTTCTTT
D gene: .; V gene: TRBV7-3; J gene: TRBJ2-2; clone size: .; CDR3 protein: CASSLQQASNTGELFF; CDR3 DNA: TGTGCCAGCAGCTTGCAACAGGCCTCGAACACCGGGGAGCTGTTTTTT
D gene: .; V gene: TRBV25-1; J gene: TRBJ2-1; clone size: .; CDR3 protein: CASSEYSSDEQFF; CDR3 DNA: TGTGCCAGCAGTGAATATAGTAGCGATGAGCAGTTCTTC
D gene: .; V gene: TRBV20-1; J gene: TRBJ2-2; clone size: .; CDR3 protein: CSVGGPLTGELFF; CDR3 DNA: TGCAGTGTCGGGGGTCCCTTGACCGGGGAGCTGTTTTTT
D gene: .; V gene: TRBV6-1; J gene: TRBJ2-7; clone size: .; CDR3 protein: CASSLSGQRYEQYF; CDR3 DNA: TGTGCCAGCAGTCTCTCGGGACAACGATACGAGCAGTACTTC
D gene: TRBD2; V gene: TRBV12-5; J gene: TRBJ2-5; clone size: .; CDR3 protein: CASGLGLAGGSGETQYF; CDR3 DNA: TGTGCTAGTGGTTTGGGTCTAGCGGGGGGTTCCGGGGAGACCCAGTACTTC
D gene: .; V gene: TRBV15; J gene: TRBJ2-2; clone size: few; CDR3 protein: CATSRDGIMGELFF; CDR3 DNA: TGTGCCACCAGCAGAGACGGTATCATGGGGGAGCTGTTTTTT
D gene: .; V gene: TRBV28; J gene: TRBJ2-7; clone size: .; CDR3 protein: CASSGIYEQYF; CDR3 DNA: TGTGCCAGCAGTGGAATCTACGAGCAGTACTTC
D gene: TRBD2; V gene: TRBV6-1; J gene: TRBJ2-2; clone size: few; CDR3 protein: CASSTERENTGELFF; CDR3 DNA: TGTGCCAGCAGTACGGAGCGGGAGAACACCGGGGAGCTGTTTTTT
D gene: TRBD1; V gene: TRBV20-1; J gene: TRBJ1-5; clone size: .; CDR3 protein: CSARDPGRGLRNQPQHF; CDR3 DNA: TGCAGTGCTAGAGACCCCGGGAGGGGGCTGAGAAATCAGCCCCAGCATTTT
D gene: .; V gene: TRBV30; J gene: TRBJ2-1; clone size: once; CDR3 protein: CAWSQGLFNEQFF; CDR3 DNA: TGTGCCTGGAGTCAAGGACTTTTCAATGAGCAGTTCTTC
D gene: .; V gene: TRBV6-2/TRBV6-3; J gene: TRBJ1-3; clone size: few; CDR3 protein: CASSRGGRDSGNTIYF; CDR3 DNA: TGTGCCAGCAGCCGCGGCGGGCGAGACTCTGGAAACACCATATATTTT
D gene: TRBD1; V gene: TRBV27; J gene: TRBJ2-7; clone size: .; CDR3 protein: CASSPSGQGTYEQYF; CDR3 DNA: TGTGCCAGCAGTCCCTCCGGACAGGGAACCTACGAGCAGTACTTC
D gene: .; V gene: TRBV19; J gene: TRBJ1-2; clone size: few; CDR3 protein: CASSITGSSRGYTF; CDR3 DNA: TGTGCCAGTAGTATAACGGGATCTTCGAGAGGCTACACCTTC
D gene: .; V gene: TRBV7-2; J gene: TRBJ1-1; clone size: .; CDR3 protein: CASSLWSRNTEAFF; CDR3 DNA: TGTGCCAGCAGCTTATGGTCGCGTAACACTGAAGCTTTCTTT
D gene: .; V gene: TRBV6-1; J gene: TRBJ2-3; clone size: .; CDR3 protein: CASSRGADTQYF; CDR3 DNA: TGTGCCAGCAGTCGGGGGGCGGATACGCAGTATTTT
D gene: TRBD2; V gene: TRBV7-2; J gene: TRBJ2-1; clone size: .; CDR3 protein: CASSQSGGRYNEQFF; CDR3 DNA: TGTGCCAGCAGCCAGAGCGGGGGCCGATACAATGAGCAGTTCTTC
D gene: .; V gene: TRBV6-1; J gene: TRBJ1-1; clone size: .; CDR3 protein: CASIRNTEAFF; CDR3 DNA: TGTGCCAGCATACGGAACACTGAAGCTTTCTTT
D gene: .; V gene: TRBV7-2; J gene: TRBJ1-5; clone size: .; CDR3 protein: CASSLYWTFDQPQHF; CDR3 DNA: TGTGCCAGCAGCTTATATTGGACATTCGATCAGCCCCAGCATTTT
D gene: TRBD1; V gene: TRBV20-1; J gene: TRBJ1-2; clone size: .; CDR3 protein: CSARPGQDYGYTF; CDR3 DNA: TGCAGTGCTAGACCAGGACAGGACTATGGCTACACCTTC
D gene: .; V gene: TRBV20-1; J gene: TRBJ2-3; clone size: .; CDR3 protein: CSAFPDRAPDTQYF; CDR3 DNA: TGCAGTGCATTTCCAGACCGTGCCCCAGATACGCAGTATTTT
D gene: .; V gene: TRBV19; J gene: TRBJ1-5; clone size: .; CDR3 protein: CASVRSKNSNQPQHF; CDR3 DNA: TGTGCCAGTGTGAGGTCGAAAAATAGCAATCAGCCCCAGCATTTT
D gene: .; V gene: TRBV20-1; J gene: TRBJ1-5; clone size: few; CDR3 protein: CSAKYSNQPQHF; CDR3 DNA: TGCAGTGCTAAGTATAGCAATCAGCCCCAGCATTTT
D gene: .; V gene: TRBV19; J gene: TRBJ2-3; clone size: .; CDR3 protein: CASSIGVPPDTQYF; CDR3 DNA: TGTGCCAGTAGTATTGGTGTCCCCCCAGATACGCAGTATTTT
D gene: TRBD1; V gene: TRBV28; J gene: TRBJ2-5; clone size: .; CDR3 protein: CASSPFRIGQAQETQYF; CDR3 DNA: TGTGCCAGCAGTCCCTTTCGGATCGGACAGGCCCAAGAGACCCAGTACTTC
D gene: TRBD1; V gene: TRBV19; J gene: TRBJ2-6; clone size: .; CDR3 protein: CASSNPTGVGANVLTF; CDR3 DNA: TGTGCCAGTAGTAACCCGACAGGGGTGGGGGCCAACGTCCTGACTTTC
D gene: .; V gene: TRBV6-2/TRBV6-3; J gene: TRBJ1-1; clone size: .; CDR3 protein: CASRDTGNTEAFF; CDR3 DNA: TGTGCCAGCAGGGATACAGGGAACACTGAAGCTTTCTTT
D gene: .; V gene: TRBV24-1; J gene: TRBJ2-7; clone size: .; CDR3 protein: CATYYEQYF; CDR3 DNA: TGTGCCACTTACTACGAGCAGTACTTC
D gene: TRBD1; V gene: TRBV27; J gene: TRBJ2-7; clone size: .; CDR3 protein: CASSLPGQGVYEQYF; CDR3 DNA: TGTGCCAGCAGTCTCCCGGGACAGGGGGTCTACGAGCAGTACTTC
D gene: .; V gene: TRBV9; J gene: TRBJ2-6; clone size: .; CDR3 protein: CASSALPGLGANVLTF; CDR3 DNA: TGTGCCAGCAGCGCGCTCCCAGGGTTAGGGGCCAACGTCCTGACTTTC
D gene: .; V gene: TRBV12-3/TRBV12-4; J gene: TRBJ1-3; clone size: .; CDR3 protein: CASSLWWGNTIYF; CDR3 DNA: TGTGCCAGCAGTTTATGGTGGGGAAACACCATATATTTT
D gene: TRBD2; V gene: TRBV7-9; J gene: TRBJ2-1; clone size: .; CDR3 protein: CASSLVRRGYNNEQFF; CDR3 DNA: TGTGCCAGCAGCTTAGTAAGGCGGGGGTACAATAATGAGCAGTTCTTC
D gene: TRBD1; V gene: TRBV20-1; J gene: TRBJ1-2; clone size: .; CDR3 protein: CSAVPGGEGYTF; CDR3 DNA: TGCAGTGCCGTCCCAGGGGGCGAGGGCTACACCTTC